These 30 T cell receptor beta chains originate from one sample sequenced in a study of blood T cell repertoires in COVID-19. The data were produced by immunoSEQ multiplex PCR, yet TCRdb's version contains in-frame clones alone and is incomplete. The repertoire includes 250,000 to 350,000 clones, 80% to 90% of them detected once, and more than 4% sits in the top ten. Sequenced material: PBMCs or T cells enriched from blood (not recorded which). The receptors come from a young woman who had recovered from COVID-19.

This chain connects TRBV2 to TRBJ2-7, with D possibly being TRBD1 (5 bases). CDR3 length: 14 amino acids. The ends were cut back, 8 bases at V and 3 bases at J, with 17 bases in the middle. CDR1 and CDR2 (germline): SNHLY, FYNNEI. CDR3 bases: TGTGCCAGCTTTATGGGCCGAAGGGGCTACGAGCAGTACTTC. This encodes CASFMGRRGYEQYF.

A word on this clone: The junction shows a germline mismatch at one end, possibly a read error. The chain is built from TRBV5-1 and TRBJ1-2; TRBD1 agrees at 9 bases. The CDR3 is 14 amino acids. Germline CDR1 SGHRS, CDR2 YFSETQ. The CDR3 spells CASSSGQGYYGYTF. CDR3 coding DNA: TGCGCCAGCAGCTCAGGACAGGGGTACTACGGCTACACCTTC. Full variable domain (missing parts from reference TRBV5-1 and TRBJ1-2): KAGVTQTPRYLIKTRGQQVTLSCSPISGHRSVSWYQQTPGQGLQFLFEYFSETQRNKGNFPGRFSGRQFSNSRSEMNVSTLELGDSALYLCASSSGQGYYGYTFGSGTRLTVV.

This sequence joins TRBV18 and TRBJ2-7; weak D call: TRBD1 (5 bases). Between the trimmed V and J ends, which lost 6 bases and 4 bases, there was a span of 19 bases. CDR1 KGHSH and CDR2 LQKENI come from the germline V gene. This CDR3 spans 15 amino acids. CDR3 residues: CASSPRQSLRYEQYF. CDR3 DNA: TGTGCCAGCTCCCCCCGACAGTCCCTCCGGTACGAGCAGTACTTC.

The chain uses TRBV24-1 and TRBJ2-1; the match to TRBD2 covers 8 bases. There are 16 residues in the CDR3. J lost 3 bases, V lost 3 bases, and 6 bases had no gene match. The V gene's germline CDR1 is KGHDR and CDR2 SFDVKD. This CDR3 reads CATSDPVAGLYNEQFF. The CDR3 nucleotides are TGTGCCACCAGTGATCCTGTAGCGGGACTCTACAATGAGCAGTTCTTC.

A single count supports this clone. This rearrangement joins TRBV28 to TRBJ1-4; TRBD1 agrees at 9 bases. Germline V gene data show CDR1 as MDHEN and CDR2 as SYDVKM. Trimming at V came to 1 base and at J to 11 bases, leaving 5 bases not matched to a gene. The CDR3 is 14 amino acids. CDR3 nucleotide sequence: TGTGCCAGCAGTTTATCTCACAGGGGGCGTAAACTGTTTTTT. Protein sequence: CASSLSHRGRKLFF.

This chain joins TRBV19 and TRBJ2-7; a possible D gene is TRBD2 (5 bases). Germline CDR1 reads LNHDA; CDR2 reads SQIVND (reference sequence). The CDR3 is made up of 14 amino acids. V dropped 4 bases and J dropped 1 base, with 11 bases sitting between them. CDR3 in DNA: TGTGCCAGTAGTACCGGACTGGGGTCCTACGAGCAGTACTTC. Its translation is CASSTGLGSYEQYF.

The V call is TRBV28, the J call TRBJ2-1; TRBD2 agrees at 9 bases. J was trimmed by 7 bases and V by 5 bases; bases with no gene match: 12. The CDR3 has 16 residues. In germline, CDR1 is MDHEN, CDR2 SYDVKM. CDR3 in amino acids: CASSPQLAGAGNEQFF. DNA of the CDR3: TGTGCCAGCAGTCCCCAGTTAGCGGGAGCTGGGAATGAGCAGTTCTTC.

This clone has only a few counts. The chain recombines TRBV10-2 with TRBJ2-3; 9 positions match TRBD2. The V and J ends lost 8 bases and 7 bases, in that order; junction bases with no gene match: 13. Germline CDR1 reads WSHSY; CDR2 reads SAAADI. CDR3 length: 15 amino acids. CDR3 nucleotides: TGCGCCAGCCAACGGCGGGGGGGCATTATGAATACGCAGTATTTT. It translates to CASQRRGGIMNTQYF.

This chain joins TRBV7-2 and TRBJ1-3; 7 nucleotides agree with TRBD1. The CDR3 runs to 14 residues. Trimming cost V 6 bases and J 0 bases; bases outside gene matches: 2. Germline V lookup: CDR1 SGHTA, CDR2 FQGNSA. The CDR3 region has the DNA TGTGCCAGCAGAACAGGGGCCTCTGGAAACACCATATATTTT. Translating it yields CASRTGASGNTIYF.

A single count supports this clone. The genes are TRBV3-1 (or the pseudogene TRBV3-2) and TRBJ2-1; D perhaps matches TRBD1 (6 bases). V was shortened by 0 bases and J by 0 bases, with 15 bases between the two germline ends. The germline CDR1 and CDR2 sequences are LGHDT and YNNKEL (reference sequence). This CDR3 has 18 amino acids. CDR3 sequence: CASSQEGGPGTSYNEQFF. The CDR3 DNA is TGTGCCAGCAGCCAAGAAGGGGGTCCCGGGACCTCCTACAATGAGCAGTTCTTC.

The chain couples TRBV29-1 to TRBJ2-2, with TRBD2 matching 14 bases. Germline CDR1 SQVTM, CDR2 ANQGSEA. The CDR3 is 16 residues long. The J segment lost 3 bases and the V segment lost 7 bases, leaving 7 bases of the junction unmatched. The CDR3 sequence is CSGTGTSGGYTGELFF. The CDR3 DNA is TGCAGCGGAACCGGGACTAGCGGGGGATACACCGGGGAGCTGTTTTTT.

V is TRBV11-2 and J is TRBJ1-4, with D perhaps matching TRBD1 (5 bases). Germline V lookup: CDR1 SGHAT, CDR2 FQNNGV. The length of the CDR3 is 13 residues. With 1 base removed from V and 7 bases from J, the gap between germline ends came to 7 bases. CDR3 loop: CASSLGRAEKLFF. The CDR3 DNA follows: TGTGCCAGCAGCTTAGGCAGGGCTGAAAAACTGTTTTTT.

The J gene is TRBJ2-3, the V gene TRBV7-2; TRBD2 matches 8 bases. The CDR3 covers 11 residues. The V segment lost 3 bases and the J segment 10 bases; nucleotides outside the gene matches: 0. Germline-derived CDR1 and CDR2 are SGHTA and FQGNSA. In nucleotides, the CDR3 is TGTGCCAGCAGCTTTAGCGGGGCGCAGTATTTT. Translated: CASSFSGAQYF.

The CDR3: CASSLYAGSPYEQYF. DNA of the CDR3: TGCGCCAGCAGCTTGTACGCGGGATCCCCCTACGAGCAGTACTTC. The chain recombines TRBV5-1 with TRBJ2-7; maybe TRBD2 (6 bases). The CDR3 has 15 amino acids. V was pared by 1 base and J by 2 bases, with 13 bases between. The germline V gene has CDR1 SGHRS and CDR2 YFSETQ.

The chain links TRBV15 to TRBJ2-3; maybe TRBD2 (5 bases). This CDR3 spans 15 amino acids. Germline lookup yields CDR1 LNHNV and CDR2 YYDKDF (reference sequence). V dropped 5 bases and J dropped 3 bases, with 15 bases sitting between them. The CDR3 DNA reads as TGTGCCACCAGCCCTAGGGCGGACTCTACAGATACGCAGTATTTT. Translated, it gives CATSPRADSTDTQYF.

J is TRBJ1-6 and V is TRBV28; 7 nucleotides line up with TRBD1. CDR1 is MDHEN, CDR2 SYDVKM, per germline. V dropped 6 bases and J dropped 4; count of bases not matched to a gene: 6. The CDR3 length is 15 residues. The DNA for the CDR3 is TGTGCCAGCAGCCCACGGACAGGATATAATTCACCCCTCCACTTT. Translating it yields CASSPRTGYNSPLHF.

V gene TRBV2 combines with J gene TRBJ2-2; D unclear. CDR1 and CDR2 from the germline V gene are SNHLY and FYNNEI. Trimming took off 5 bases at V and 1 base at J, with 14 bases between the two ends. The CDR3 has 16 residues. The CDR3 bases are TGTGCCAGCAGTCCCAGGTCACCTCTGAACACCGGGGAGCTGTTTTTT. This codes for CASSPRSPLNTGELFF.

This chain joins TRBV28 and TRBJ2-3; the D gene is possibly TRBD1 (5 bases). The CDR3 has 16 amino acids. V lost 3 bases, J lost 2 bases, and 15 bases lay in between. Germline CDR1 MDHEN, CDR2 SYDVKM. The CDR3 DNA reads as TGTGCCAGCAGTTTCCTAACGCCAGGGTACACAGATACGCAGTATTTT. This sequence encodes CASSFLTPGYTDTQYF.

The chain is built from TRBV9 and TRBJ1-2; unclear D gene. This CDR3 comprises 13 residues. The V and J ends lost 2 bases and 7 bases respectively, with 12 bases between them. Looked up from germline, CDR1 is SGDLS and CDR2 is YYNGEE. The CDR3 DNA sequence: TGTGCCAGCAGCGTTACGTCAAGCGGTGGCTACACCTTC. Translation gives CASSVTSSGGYTF.

The chain links TRBV13 to TRBJ1-2; TRBD1 might be the D (5 bases). This CDR3 region has 14 residues. Trimming left V 5 bases short and J 4 bases short, with 14 bases between. In germline, CDR1 is PRHDT, CDR2 FYEKMQ (reference sequence). CDR3: CASSLQEGSYGYTF. In DNA, the CDR3 is TGTGCCAGCAGCCTACAGGAGGGGAGCTATGGCTACACCTTC.

V is TRBV16 and J is TRBJ1-5; D is unclear. Germline lookup yields CDR1 KGHSY and CDR2 FQNENV. The CDR3 runs to 15 residues. With 2 bases removed from V and 5 bases from J, the gap between germline ends came to 13 bases. CDR3 residues: CASSQSPPLYQPQHF. The CDR3 DNA is TGTGCCAGCAGCCAAAGCCCACCGTTATATCAGCCCCAGCATTTT.

The chain employs TRBV6-5 and TRBJ2-3; TRBD1 aligns across 8 bases. CDR1 and CDR2 from the germline V gene are MNHEY and SVGAGI. Trimming at V came to 6 bases and at J to 4 bases, leaving 6 bases not matched to a gene. The CDR3 is made up of 14 amino acids. In nucleotides, the CDR3 is TGTGCCAGCAGCGCCAGGGGGCCTGCAGATACGCAGTATTTT. Its protein is CASSARGPADTQYF.

The gene calls are TRBV6-5 and TRBJ1-1; D might be TRBD1 (6 bases). This CDR3 is 14 amino acids long. The V gene lost 7 bases and the J gene lost 9 bases, with 21 bases spanning the gap. From germline, CDR1 is MNHEY and CDR2 SVGAGI. The CDR3 DNA reads as TGTGCCAGCACCGCTGTAAGAGGACAGAGCAAAGCTTTCTTT. Its protein is CASTAVRGQSKAFF.

J is TRBJ2-1 and V is TRBV5-1; 9 bases agree with TRBD2. This CDR3 contains 13 residues. V dropped 0 bases and J dropped 9; count of bases not matched to a gene: 1. Germline lookup yields CDR1 SGHRS and CDR2 YFSETQ. CDR3 sequence (DNA): TGCGCCAGCAGCTTGGTAGCGGGAGTTGAGCAGTTCTTC. It yields the protein CASSLVAGVEQFF.

This rearrangement joins TRBV9 to TRBJ1-1, with TRBD1 as a possible D gene (6 bases). The CDR3 length is 15 residues. Per the germline V gene, CDR1 is SGDLS and CDR2 is YYNGEE. The V end was cut by 2 bases, the J end by 4 bases, with 15 bases between. CDR3: CASSVTRDTSTEAFF. CDR3 sequence (DNA): TGTGCCAGCAGCGTCACCCGGGACACTTCCACTGAAGCTTTCTTT.

V gene TRBV18 combines with J gene TRBJ1-2; weak D call: TRBD1 (5 bases). With 4 bases removed from V and 3 bases from J, the gap between germline ends came to 15 bases. This CDR3 has 15 residues. Germline V gene data show CDR1 as KGHSH and CDR2 as LQKENI. The CDR3 region has the DNA TGTGCCAGCTCACAAGGGGCCGGAGGGGACTATGGCTACACCTTC. As protein: CASSQGAGGDYGYTF.

The V gene is TRBV11-3, the J gene TRBJ2-3, with 13 bases that match TRBD2. V lost 5 bases to trimming and J lost 1 base; unmatched junction nucleotides: 3. CDR1 and CDR2 (germline): SGHNT, YENEEA. This CDR3 comprises 16 residues. CDR3 nucleotides: TGTGCCAGCAGCATTGGGACTAGCGGGGGCACAGATACGCAGTATTTT. This encodes CASSIGTSGGTDTQYF.

The chain links TRBV25-1 to TRBJ2-7, with 7 bases matching TRBD1. J gave up 4 bases and V 6 bases, and 12 bases lay outside the gene matches. Germline CDR1 is MGHDK and CDR2 is SYGVNS. CDR3 length: 15 residues. The CDR3 here is CASRGKGATGYEQYF. The CDR3 bases are TGTGCCAGCAGGGGAAAGGGGGCTACCGGATACGAGCAGTACTTC.

The rearrangement joins TRBV6-2 or TRBV6-3 to TRBJ2-3, with TRBD2 as a possible D gene (6 bases). Germline assignment: CDR1 MNHEY and CDR2 SVGEGT. The CDR3 length is 17 residues. The germline V and J ends were trimmed by 2 bases and 9 bases, with 24 bases remaining between them. Written as DNA, the CDR3 is TGTGCCAGCAGTTACGAAGGGGTCGCGGGACCTAGGGCGACGCAGTATTTT. Its protein product is CASSYEGVAGPRATQYF.

V gene TRBV11-2 combines with J gene TRBJ1-5; TRBD1 is a possible D gene (5 bases). Germline V gene lookup returns CDR1 SGHAT and CDR2 FQNNGV. The CDR3 length is 15 residues. V shed 0 bases and J shed 7 bases, with 13 bases lying between them. The CDR3 nucleotides read TGTGCCAGCAGCTTAGATCTAGGGGTGGGCCAGCCCCAGCATTTT. It codes for CASSLDLGVGQPQHF.